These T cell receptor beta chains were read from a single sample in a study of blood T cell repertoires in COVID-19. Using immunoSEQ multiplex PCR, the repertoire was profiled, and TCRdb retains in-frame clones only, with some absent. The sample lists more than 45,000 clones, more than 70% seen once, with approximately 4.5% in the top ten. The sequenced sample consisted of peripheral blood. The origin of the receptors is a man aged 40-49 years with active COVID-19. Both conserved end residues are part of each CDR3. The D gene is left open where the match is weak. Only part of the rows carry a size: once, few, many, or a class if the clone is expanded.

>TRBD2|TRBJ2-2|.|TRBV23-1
CASGILAGANTGELFF
TGCGCCAGCGGGATACTAGCGGGCGCAAACACCGGGGAGCTGTTTTTT
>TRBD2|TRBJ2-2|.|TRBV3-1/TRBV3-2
CASSQDSSGTTGELFF
TGTGCCAGCAGCCAAGATAGTAGCGGGACTACCGGGGAGCTGTTTTTT
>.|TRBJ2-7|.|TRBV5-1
CASSLGSQGAYEQYF
TGCGCCAGCAGCTTGGGGAGCCAAGGGGCCTACGAGCAGTACTTC
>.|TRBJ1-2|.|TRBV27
CASGQTYGYTF
TGTGCCAGCGGACAGACATATGGCTACACCTTC
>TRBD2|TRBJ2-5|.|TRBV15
CATSREPGLAGVATQYF
TGTGCCACCAGCAGGGAACCGGGACTAGCGGGAGTTGCGACCCAGTACTTC
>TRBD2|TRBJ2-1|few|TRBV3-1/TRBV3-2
CASSPQAGGQFF
TGTGCCAGCAGCCCACAAGCGGGAGGGCAGTTCTTC
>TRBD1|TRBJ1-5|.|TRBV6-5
CASRGRGWDQPQHF
TGTGCCAGCAGAGGCAGGGGGTGGGATCAGCCCCAGCATTTT
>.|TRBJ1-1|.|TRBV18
CASSPGDRLEAFF
TGTGCCAGCTCACCAGGAGACAGGCTGGAAGCTTTCTTT
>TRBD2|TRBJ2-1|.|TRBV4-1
CASSQETSGRVYEQFF
TGCGCCAGCAGCCAAGAGACAAGCGGGAGGGTCTATGAGCAGTTCTTC
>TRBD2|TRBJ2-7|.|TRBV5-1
CASSEGLAGGGQYEQYF
TGCGCCAGCAGCGAGGGACTAGCGGGAGGAGGGCAGTACGAGCAGTACTTC
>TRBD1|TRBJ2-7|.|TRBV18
CASQVGTGAYEQYF
TGTGCCAGCCAAGTCGGGACAGGGGCCTACGAGCAGTACTTC
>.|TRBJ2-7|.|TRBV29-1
CSVRHSSYEQYF
TGCAGCGTCAGACACAGCTCCTACGAGCAGTACTTC
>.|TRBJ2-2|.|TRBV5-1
CASSPGHPGGELFF
TGCGCCAGCAGCCCGGGACACCCGGGCGGGGAGCTGTTTTTT
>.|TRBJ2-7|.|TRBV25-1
CASSDSAYEQYF
TGTGCCAGCAGTGACTCGGCCTACGAGCAGTACTTC
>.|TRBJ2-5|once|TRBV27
CASSPIPDRKETQYF
TGTGCCAGCAGTCCCATACCAGACAGAAAAGAGACCCAGTACTTC
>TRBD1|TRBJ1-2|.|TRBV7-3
CASSATGEDGGYTF
TGTGCCAGCAGCGCAACAGGGGAAGATGGGGGCTACACCTTC
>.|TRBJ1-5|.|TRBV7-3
CASSSTRGQPQHF
TGTGCCAGCAGCTCCACCCGAGGTCAGCCCCAGCATTTT
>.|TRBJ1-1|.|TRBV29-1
CSVEALDRGHTEAFF
TGCAGCGTTGAGGCCCTGGACCGAGGGCACACTGAAGCTTTCTTT
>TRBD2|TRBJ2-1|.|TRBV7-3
CASSQRRGLGPYNEQFF
TGTGCCAGCAGTCAACGGAGGGGACTAGGGCCCTACAATGAGCAGTTCTTC
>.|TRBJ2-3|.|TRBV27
CASSRTLASYFPDTQYF
TGTGCCAGCAGTAGAACTCTAGCATCTTATTTCCCAGATACGCAGTATTTT
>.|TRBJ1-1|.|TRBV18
CASSPRDLRANTEAFF
TGTGCCAGCTCACCACGGGACTTACGAGCCAACACTGAAGCTTTCTTT
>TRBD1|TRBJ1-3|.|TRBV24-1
CATSDRNDRGGNTIYF
TGTGCCACCAGTGATAGAAATGACAGGGGAGGAAACACCATATATTTT
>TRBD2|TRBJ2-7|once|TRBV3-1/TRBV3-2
CASSHPRGAVAGRGEQYF
TGTGCCAGCAGCCATCCGAGAGGGGCTGTAGCGGGAAGGGGGGAGCAGTACTTC
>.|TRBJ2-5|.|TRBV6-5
CASITDQETQYF
TGTGCCAGCATCACGGACCAAGAGACCCAGTACTTC
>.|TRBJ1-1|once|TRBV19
CASSIEGAGTEAFF
TGTGCCAGTAGTATAGAAGGGGCCGGCACTGAAGCTTTCTTT
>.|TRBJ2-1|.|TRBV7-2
CASSLGAGQYNEQFF
TGTGCCAGCAGCTTAGGAGCGGGTCAATACAATGAGCAGTTCTTC
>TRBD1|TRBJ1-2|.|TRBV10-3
CATQGDYGYTF
TGTGCCACACAGGGGGACTATGGCTACACCTTC
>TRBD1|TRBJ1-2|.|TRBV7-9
CASSLGPGGTF
TGTGCCAGCAGCTTAGGGCCAGGGGGCACCTTC
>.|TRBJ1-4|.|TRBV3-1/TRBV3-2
CASRQGGSEKLFF
TGTGCCAGCAGACAGGGTGGGAGTGAAAAACTGTTTTTT
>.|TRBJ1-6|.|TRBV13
CASSQTADDSPLHF
TGTGCCAGCAGCCAGACAGCCGATGATTCACCCCTCCACTTT
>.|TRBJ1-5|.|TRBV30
CAWSRGGAQPQHF
TGTGCCTGGAGTCGGGGGGGGGCTCAGCCCCAGCATTTT
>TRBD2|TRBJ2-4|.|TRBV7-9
CASSITGTSGYLAKNIQYF
TGTGCCAGCAGCATAACCGGGACTAGCGGATATCTAGCCAAAAACATTCAGTACTTC
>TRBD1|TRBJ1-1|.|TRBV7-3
CASSLGAGGTEAFF
TGTGCCAGCAGCTTGGGGGCAGGGGGAACTGAAGCTTTCTTT
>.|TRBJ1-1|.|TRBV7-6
CATSEGRNTEAFF
TGTGCCACTTCGGAGGGCCGGAACACTGAAGCTTTCTTT
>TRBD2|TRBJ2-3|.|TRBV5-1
CASSTGTSGKTDTQYF
TGCGCCAGCAGCACCGGGACTAGCGGGAAGACAGATACGCAGTATTTT
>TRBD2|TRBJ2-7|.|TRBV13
CASSLNGLASSYEQYF
TGTGCCAGCAGCTTGAACGGACTAGCGAGCTCCTACGAGCAGTACTTC
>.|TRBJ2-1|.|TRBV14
CASSRNRPNEQFF
TGTGCCAGCAGCCGGAACAGGCCCAATGAGCAGTTCTTC
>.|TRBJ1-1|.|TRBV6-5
CASYRDNTEAFF
TGTGCCAGCTACAGGGACAACACTGAAGCTTTCTTT
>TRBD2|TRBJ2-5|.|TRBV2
CASRLAGGLETQYF
TGTGCCAGCAGACTAGCGGGAGGGTTGGAGACCCAGTACTTC
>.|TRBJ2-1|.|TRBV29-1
CSVAGSSYNEQFF
TGCAGCGTTGCGGGGAGCTCCTACAATGAGCAGTTCTTC
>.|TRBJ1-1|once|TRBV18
CASSPPEGLNTEAFF
TGTGCCAGCTCACCACCGGAGGGTTTAAACACTGAAGCTTTCTTT
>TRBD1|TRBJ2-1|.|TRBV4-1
CASSQLQGASYNEQFF
TGCGCCAGCAGCCAGCTACAGGGGGCGTCCTACAATGAGCAGTTCTTC
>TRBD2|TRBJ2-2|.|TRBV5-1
CASSFHLTSGNTGELFF
TGCGCCAGCAGCTTTCACCTGACTAGCGGGAACACCGGGGAGCTGTTTTTT
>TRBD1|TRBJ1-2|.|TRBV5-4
CASSWGQGSGYGYTF
TGTGCCAGCAGCTGGGGACAGGGGAGCGGCTATGGCTACACCTTC
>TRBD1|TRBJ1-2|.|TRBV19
CASSTGTDHNYGYTF
TGTGCCAGTAGTACTGGGACAGACCATAACTATGGCTACACCTTC
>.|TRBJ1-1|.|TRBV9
CASSVETGKHTEAFF
TGTGCCAGCAGCGTAGAAACAGGGAAGCACACTGAAGCTTTCTTT
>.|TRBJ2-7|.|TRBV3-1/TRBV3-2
CASSQGGRAAYEQYF
TGTGCCAGCAGCCAAGGCGGCAGGGCGGCCTACGAGCAGTACTTC
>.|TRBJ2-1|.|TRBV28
CASLVSGGGGYNEQFF
TGTGCCAGCCTCGTTAGCGGAGGGGGGGGGTACAATGAGCAGTTCTTC
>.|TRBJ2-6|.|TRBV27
CASSSQGNSGANVLTF
TGTGCCAGCAGTTCACAGGGCAACTCTGGGGCCAACGTCCTGACTTTC
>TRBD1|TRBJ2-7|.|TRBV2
CASRAPGQGSYEQYF
TGTGCCAGCAGGGCCCCCGGACAGGGCTCCTACGAGCAGTACTTC
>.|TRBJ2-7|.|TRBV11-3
CASIERAHDCFTSEQYF
TGTGCCAGCATCGAGCGGGCCCACGACTGTTTTACTTCCGAGCAGTACTTC
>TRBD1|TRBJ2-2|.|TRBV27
CASTLQGAGTGELFF
TGTGCCAGCACCTTACAGGGGGCTGGCACCGGGGAGCTGTTTTTT
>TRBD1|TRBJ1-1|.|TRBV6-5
CASSFGQGSTEAFF
TGTGCCAGCAGTTTTGGACAGGGGAGCACTGAAGCTTTCTTT
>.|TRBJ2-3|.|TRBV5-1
CASKALGSTDTQYF
TGCGCCAGCAAGGCACTAGGGAGCACAGATACGCAGTATTTT